Each of the 7 T cell receptor beta chains below was sequenced from the same sample in a study of T cell responses to AZD1222 COVID-19 vaccine. Method: immunoSEQ multiplex PCR; TCRdb's copy keeps in-frame clones and lacks some. This sample has approximately 75,000 clones, with around nine tenths found just once. The starting material was peripheral blood, obtained 28 days after the second AZD1222 dose. The receptors shown here come from an adult who received the AZD1222 COVID-19 vaccine.

The chain combines TRBV2 with TRBJ1-5; a weak D match, TRBD1 (6 bases). V lost 5 bases, J lost 2 bases, and 10 bases lay in between. Germline V gene sequence: CDR1 SNHLY, CDR2 FYNNEI. CDR3 length equals 14 residues. CDR3 region: CASSPGQRNQPQHF. CDR3 sequence (DNA): TGTGCCAGCAGTCCTGGACAGCGCAATCAGCCCCAGCATTTT. Full variable domain (rest looked up from reference TRBV2 and TRBJ1-5): EPEVTQTPSHQVTQMGQEVILRCVPISNHLYFYWYRQILGQKVEFLVSFYNNEISEKSEIFDDQFSVERPDGSNFTLKIRSTKLEDSAMYFCASSPGQRNQPQHFGDGTRLSIL.

The chain uses TRBV6-5 and TRBJ1-2; D possibly corresponds to TRBD1 (5 bases). The CDR3 is made up of 14 amino acids. Trimming cost V 5 bases and J 4 bases, with 14 bases left between them. The germline CDR1 and CDR2 sequences are MNHEY and SVGAGI. CDR3 bases: TGTGCCAGCAGTCGAGACGGGACGGTCTATGGCTACACCTTC. Protein sequence: CASSRDGTVYGYTF.

This clone was seen only once. The genes are TRBV5-1 and TRBJ2-2; D may be TRBD2 (6 bases). The V and J ends lost 4 bases and 5 bases respectively, with 15 bases between them. The CDR3 is made up of 15 amino acids. Germline V CDR1 and CDR2: SGHRS, YFSETQ. This CDR3 reads CASSETGERTGELFF. As DNA, the CDR3 is TGCGCCAGCAGCGAGACGGGGGAACGTACCGGGGAGCTGTTTTTT. Drawing the rest from reference TRBV5-1 and TRBJ2-2, the complete variable domain is KAGVTQTPRYLIKTRGQQVTLSCSPISGHRSVSWYQQTPGQGLQFLFEYFSETQRNKGNFPGRFSGRQFSNSRSEMNVSTLELGDSALYLCASSETGERTGELFFGEGSRLTVL.

The chain uses TRBV19 and TRBJ1-2; possibly TRBD1 for D (5 bases). The CDR3 consists of 14 residues. V shed 11 bases and J shed 4 bases, with 20 bases lying between them. CDR1 is LNHDA, CDR2 SQIVND, per germline (reference sequence). This CDR3 reads CASSRVALRYGYTF. The CDR3 coding sequence is TGTGCCTCGAGCAGGGTGGCCCTTCGCTATGGCTACACCTTC.

This clone was found once. The rearrangement links TRBV3-1 (or the pseudogene TRBV3-2) to TRBJ2-7; D is undetermined. This CDR3 has 12 residues. The V end was cut by 4 bases, the J end by 1 base, with 5 bases between. CDR1 is LGHDT, CDR2 YNNKEL, per germline (reference sequence). This CDR3 is CASSRRSYEQYF. CDR3 coding DNA: TGTGCCAGCAGCCGAAGATCCTACGAGCAGTACTTC.

The rearrangement uses TRBV11-2 and TRBJ2-1; TRBD2 matches 14 bases. Germline lookup yields CDR1 SGHAT and CDR2 FQNNGV. This CDR3 contains 19 residues. The V segment lost 3 bases and the J segment 2 bases; nucleotides outside the gene matches: 9. The CDR3 nucleotides are TGTGCCAGCAGCTTTCGGACAAGACTAGCGGGGGGGCCCTACAATGAGCAGTTCTTC. Residues: CASSFRTRLAGGPYNEQFF.

The rearrangement links TRBV5-5 to TRBJ1-5; D remains unclear. The CDR3 is made up of 14 amino acids. Germline V CDR1 and CDR2: SGHKS, YYEKEE (reference sequence). The V and J ends lost 2 bases and 4 bases respectively, with 10 bases between them. Written as DNA, the CDR3 is TGTGCCAGCAGCTTTCCGGGCAGTAATCAGCCCCAGCATTTT. Translating it yields CASSFPGSNQPQHF.